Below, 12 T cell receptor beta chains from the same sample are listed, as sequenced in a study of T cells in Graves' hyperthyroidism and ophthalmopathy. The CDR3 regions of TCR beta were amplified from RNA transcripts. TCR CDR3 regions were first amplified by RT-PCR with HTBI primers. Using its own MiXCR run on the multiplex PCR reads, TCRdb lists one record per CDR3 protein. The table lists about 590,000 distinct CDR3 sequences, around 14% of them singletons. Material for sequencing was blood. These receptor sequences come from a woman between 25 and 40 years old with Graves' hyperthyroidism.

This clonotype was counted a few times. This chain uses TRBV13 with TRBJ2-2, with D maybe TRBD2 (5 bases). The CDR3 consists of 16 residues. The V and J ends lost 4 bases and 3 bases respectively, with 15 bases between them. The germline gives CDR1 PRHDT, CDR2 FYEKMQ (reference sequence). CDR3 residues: CASSSRTAGYTGELFF. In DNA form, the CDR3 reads TGTGCCAGCAGCTCTCGGACGGCGGGCTACACCGGGGAGCTGTTTTTT.

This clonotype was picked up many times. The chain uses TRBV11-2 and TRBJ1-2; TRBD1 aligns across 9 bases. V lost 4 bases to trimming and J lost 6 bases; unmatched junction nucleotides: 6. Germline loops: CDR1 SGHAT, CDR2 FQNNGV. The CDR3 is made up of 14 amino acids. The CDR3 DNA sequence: TGTGCCAGCAGCTCGAGCTGGACAGGGGATGGCTACACCTTC. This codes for CASSSSWTGDGYTF.

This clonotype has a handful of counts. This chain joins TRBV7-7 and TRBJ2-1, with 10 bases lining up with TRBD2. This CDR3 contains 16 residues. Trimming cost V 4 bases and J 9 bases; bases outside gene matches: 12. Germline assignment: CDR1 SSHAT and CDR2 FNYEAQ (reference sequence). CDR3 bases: TGTGCCAGCAGCTCCGTTAGCGGGAGGCCTCGGGGTGAGCAGTTCTTC. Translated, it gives CASSSVSGRPRGEQFF.

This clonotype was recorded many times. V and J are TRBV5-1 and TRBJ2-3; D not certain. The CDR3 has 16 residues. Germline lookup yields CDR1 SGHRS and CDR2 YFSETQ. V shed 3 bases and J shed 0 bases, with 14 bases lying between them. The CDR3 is CASSSLLQRSTDTQYF. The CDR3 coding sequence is TGCGCCAGCAGCTCACTTCTCCAGCGAAGCACAGATACGCAGTATTTT.

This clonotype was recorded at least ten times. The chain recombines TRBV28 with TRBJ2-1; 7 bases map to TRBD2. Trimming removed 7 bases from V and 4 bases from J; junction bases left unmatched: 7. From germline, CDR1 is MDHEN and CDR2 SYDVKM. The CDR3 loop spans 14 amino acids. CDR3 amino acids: CASKGGSFYNEQFF. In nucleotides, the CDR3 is TGTGCCAGCAAGGGCGGGAGTTTTTACAATGAGCAGTTCTTC.

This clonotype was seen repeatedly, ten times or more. The CDR3 DNA follows: TGTGCCAGCAGAACCGGGACAGGGGTATACGAGCAGTACTTC. It yields the protein CASRTGTGVYEQYF. The chain combines TRBV6-1 with TRBJ2-7; 10 nucleotides agree with TRBD1. The length of the CDR3 is 14 residues. J was trimmed by 4 bases and V by 6 bases; bases with no gene match: 6. The germline gives CDR1 MNHNS, CDR2 SASEGT.

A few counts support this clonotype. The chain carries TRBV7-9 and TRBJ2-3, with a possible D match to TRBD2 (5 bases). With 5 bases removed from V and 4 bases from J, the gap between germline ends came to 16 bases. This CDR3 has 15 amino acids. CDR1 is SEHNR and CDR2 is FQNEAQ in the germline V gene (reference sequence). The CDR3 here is CASSNPEGIADTQYF. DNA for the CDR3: TGTGCCAGCAGCAATCCAGAGGGAATCGCAGATACGCAGTATTTT. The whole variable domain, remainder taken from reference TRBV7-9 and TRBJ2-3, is DTGVSQNPRHKITKRGQNVTFRCDPISEHNRLYWYRQTLGQGPEFLTYFQNEAQLEKSRLLSDRFSAERPKGSFSTLEIQRTEQGDSAMYLCASSNPEGIADTQYFGPGTRLTVL.

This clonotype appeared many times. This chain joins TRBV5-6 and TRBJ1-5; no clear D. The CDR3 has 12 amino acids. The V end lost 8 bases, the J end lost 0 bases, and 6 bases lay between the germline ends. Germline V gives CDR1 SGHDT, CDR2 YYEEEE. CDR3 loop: CASQYSNQPQHF. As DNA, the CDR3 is TGTGCCAGTCAATATAGCAATCAGCCCCAGCATTTT.

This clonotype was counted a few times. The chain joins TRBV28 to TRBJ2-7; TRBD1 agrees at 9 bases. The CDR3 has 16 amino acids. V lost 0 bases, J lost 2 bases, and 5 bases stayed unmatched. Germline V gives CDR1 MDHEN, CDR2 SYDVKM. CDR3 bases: TGTGCCAGCAGTTTATGGGGACAGGGACCGACCTACGAGCAGTACTTC. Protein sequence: CASSLWGQGPTYEQYF.

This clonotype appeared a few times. The CDR3 spells CSARDPGTGAYEQYF. CDR3 sequence (DNA): TGCAGTGCTAGAGATCCCGGGACAGGAGCCTACGAGCAGTACTTC. This sequence joins TRBV20-1 and TRBJ2-7, with TRBD1 identical over 8 bases. Looked up from germline, CDR1 is DFQATT and CDR2 is SNEGSKA (reference sequence). After removal of 0 bases from V and 2 bases from J, the junction contained 6 bases not matched to a gene. The CDR3 has 15 amino acids.

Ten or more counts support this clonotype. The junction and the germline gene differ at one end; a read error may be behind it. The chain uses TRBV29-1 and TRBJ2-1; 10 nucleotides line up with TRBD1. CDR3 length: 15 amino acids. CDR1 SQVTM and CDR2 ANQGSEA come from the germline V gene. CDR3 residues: CSAETFGTGVNEQFF. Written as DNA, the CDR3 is TGCAGCGCTGAAACTTTCGGGACAGGGGTCAATGAGCAGTTCTTC.

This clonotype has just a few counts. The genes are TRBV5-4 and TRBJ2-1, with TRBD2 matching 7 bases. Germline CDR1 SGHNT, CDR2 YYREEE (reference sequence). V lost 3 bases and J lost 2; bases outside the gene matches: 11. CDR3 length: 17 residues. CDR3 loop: CASSSTLRGRAYNEQFF. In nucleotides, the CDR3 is TGTGCCAGCAGCTCGACCCTTCGGGGGAGGGCCTACAATGAGCAGTTCTTC.